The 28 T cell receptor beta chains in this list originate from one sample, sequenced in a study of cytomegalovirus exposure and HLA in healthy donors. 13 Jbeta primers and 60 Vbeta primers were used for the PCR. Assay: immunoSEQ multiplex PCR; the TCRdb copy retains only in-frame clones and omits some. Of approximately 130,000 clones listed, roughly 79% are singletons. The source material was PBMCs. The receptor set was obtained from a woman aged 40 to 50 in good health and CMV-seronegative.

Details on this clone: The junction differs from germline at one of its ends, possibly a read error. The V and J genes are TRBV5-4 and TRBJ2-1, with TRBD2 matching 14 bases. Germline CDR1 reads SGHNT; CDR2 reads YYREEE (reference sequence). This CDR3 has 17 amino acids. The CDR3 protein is CASSLATSGRGVNGQFF. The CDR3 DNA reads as TGTGCCAGCAGCTTGGCGACTAGCGGGAGGGGCGTGAATGGGCAGTTCTTC. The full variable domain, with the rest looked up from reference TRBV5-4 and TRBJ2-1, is ETGVTQSPTHLIKTRGQQVTLRCSSQSGHNTVSWYQQALGQGPQFIFQYYREEENGRGNFPPRFSGLQFPNYSSELNVNALELDDSALYLCASSLATSGRGVNGQFFGPGTRLTVL.

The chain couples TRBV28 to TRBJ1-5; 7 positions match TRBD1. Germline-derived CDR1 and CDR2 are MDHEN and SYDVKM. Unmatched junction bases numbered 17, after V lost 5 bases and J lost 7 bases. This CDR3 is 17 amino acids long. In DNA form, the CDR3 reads TGTGCCAGCAGTGCCCAAGATCCGGGACAGTTGTACCAGCCCCAGCATTTT. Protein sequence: CASSAQDPGQLYQPQHF.

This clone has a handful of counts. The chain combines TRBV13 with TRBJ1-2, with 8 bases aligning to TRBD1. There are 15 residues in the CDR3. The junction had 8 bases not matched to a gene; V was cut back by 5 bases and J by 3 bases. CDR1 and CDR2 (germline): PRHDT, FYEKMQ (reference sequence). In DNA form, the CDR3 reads TGTGCCAGCAGCCGATTCGGGACAGGAGACTATGGCTACACCTTC. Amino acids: CASSRFGTGDYGYTF. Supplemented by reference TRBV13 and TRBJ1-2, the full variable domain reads AAGVIQSPRHLIKEKRETATLKCYPIPRHDTVYWYQQGPGQDPQFLISFYEKMQSDKGSIPDRFSAQQFSDYHSELNMSSLELGDSALYFCASSRFGTGDYGYTFGSGTRLTVV.

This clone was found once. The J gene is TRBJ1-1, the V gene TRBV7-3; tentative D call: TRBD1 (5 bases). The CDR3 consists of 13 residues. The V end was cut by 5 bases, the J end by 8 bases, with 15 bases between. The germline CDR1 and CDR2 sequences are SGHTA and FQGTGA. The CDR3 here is CASSPTESGEAFF. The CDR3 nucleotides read TGTGCCAGCAGCCCAACGGAGTCAGGGGAAGCTTTCTTT.

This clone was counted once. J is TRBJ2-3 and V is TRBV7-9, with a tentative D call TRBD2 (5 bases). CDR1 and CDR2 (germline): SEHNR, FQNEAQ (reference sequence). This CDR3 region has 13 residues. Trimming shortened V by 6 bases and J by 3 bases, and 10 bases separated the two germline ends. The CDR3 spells CASSSSPTDTQYF. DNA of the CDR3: TGTGCCAGCAGTTCTAGCCCTACAGATACGCAGTATTTT.

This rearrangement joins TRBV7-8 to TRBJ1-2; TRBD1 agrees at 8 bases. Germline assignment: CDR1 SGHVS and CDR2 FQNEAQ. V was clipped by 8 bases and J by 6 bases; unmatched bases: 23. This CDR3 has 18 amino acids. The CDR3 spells CASSFTGTGPLLKHGYTF. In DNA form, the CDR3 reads TGTGCCAGCTCTTTTACCGGGACAGGCCCCCTTTTAAAGCATGGCTACACCTTC. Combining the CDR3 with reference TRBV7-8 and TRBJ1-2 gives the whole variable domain GAGVSQSPRYKVAKRGQDVALRCDPISGHVSLFWYQQALGQGPEFLTYFQNEAQLDKSGLPSDRFFAERPEGSVSTLKIQRTQQEDSAVYLCASSFTGTGPLLKHGYTFGSGTRLTVV.

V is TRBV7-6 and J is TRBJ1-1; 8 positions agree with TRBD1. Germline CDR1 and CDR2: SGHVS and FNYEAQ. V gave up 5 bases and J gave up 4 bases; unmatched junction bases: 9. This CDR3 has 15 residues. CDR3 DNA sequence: TGTGCCAGCAGCCCTAGGCAGGGGGCGGTCACTGAAGCTTTCTTT. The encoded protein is CASSPRQGAVTEAFF.

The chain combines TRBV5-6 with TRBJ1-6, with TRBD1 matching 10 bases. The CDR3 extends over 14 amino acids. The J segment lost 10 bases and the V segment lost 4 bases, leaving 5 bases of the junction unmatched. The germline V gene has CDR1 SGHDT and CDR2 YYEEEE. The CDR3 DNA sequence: TGTGCCAGCAGCCGGGACAGGGGTTACTCACCCCTCCACTTT. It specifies CASSRDRGYSPLHF.

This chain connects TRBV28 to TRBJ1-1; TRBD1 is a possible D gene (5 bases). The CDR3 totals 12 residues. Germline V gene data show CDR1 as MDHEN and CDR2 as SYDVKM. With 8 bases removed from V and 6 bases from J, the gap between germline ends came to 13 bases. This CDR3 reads CASYRRGAEAFF. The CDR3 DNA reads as TGTGCCAGCTATCGCCGGGGGGCTGAAGCTTTCTTT.

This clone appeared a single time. The CDR3, as DNA: TGTGCCAGTAGTATAGCTTTAGGGGGCCTAGAAGAAGAGACCCAGTACTTC. It specifies CASSIALGGLEEETQYF. The chain is built from TRBV19 and TRBJ2-5, with 7 nucleotides matching TRBD1. J lost 3 bases, V lost 1 base, and 11 bases had no gene match. Germline V gives CDR1 LNHDA, CDR2 SQIVND (reference sequence). The CDR3 totals 17 residues.

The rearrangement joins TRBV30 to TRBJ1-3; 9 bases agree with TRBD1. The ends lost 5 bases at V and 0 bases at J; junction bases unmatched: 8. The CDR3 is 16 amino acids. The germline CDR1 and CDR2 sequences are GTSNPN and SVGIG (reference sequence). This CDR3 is CAWFRTGANSGNTIYF. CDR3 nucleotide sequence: TGTGCCTGGTTTCGGACAGGGGCCAACTCTGGAAACACCATATATTTT.

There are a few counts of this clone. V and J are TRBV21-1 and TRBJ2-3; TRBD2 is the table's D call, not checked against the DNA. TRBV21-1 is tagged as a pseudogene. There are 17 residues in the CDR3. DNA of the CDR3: TGTGCCAGCAGCAAAGGGGGAAATTGGGGGGAAGGAGATACGCAGTATTTT. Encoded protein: CASSKGGNWGEGDTQYF.

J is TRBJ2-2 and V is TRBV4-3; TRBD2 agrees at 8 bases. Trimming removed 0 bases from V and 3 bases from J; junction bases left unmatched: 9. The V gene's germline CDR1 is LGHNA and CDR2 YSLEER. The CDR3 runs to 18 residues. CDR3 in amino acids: CASSQDWFAGGYTGELFF. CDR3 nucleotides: TGCGCCAGCAGCCAAGATTGGTTTGCGGGAGGCTACACCGGGGAGCTGTTTTTT.

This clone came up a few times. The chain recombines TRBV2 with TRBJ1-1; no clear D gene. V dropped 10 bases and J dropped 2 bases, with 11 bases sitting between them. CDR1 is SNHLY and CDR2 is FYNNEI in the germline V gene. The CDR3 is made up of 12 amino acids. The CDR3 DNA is TGTGCCACAGAGCGGAGCAACACTGAAGCTTTCTTT. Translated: CATERSNTEAFF. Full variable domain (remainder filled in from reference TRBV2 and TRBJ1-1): EPEVTQTPSHQVTQMGQEVILRCVPISNHLYFYWYRQILGQKVEFLVSFYNNEISEKSEIFDDQFSVERPDGSNFTLKIRSTKLEDSAMYFCATERSNTEAFFGQGTRLTVV.

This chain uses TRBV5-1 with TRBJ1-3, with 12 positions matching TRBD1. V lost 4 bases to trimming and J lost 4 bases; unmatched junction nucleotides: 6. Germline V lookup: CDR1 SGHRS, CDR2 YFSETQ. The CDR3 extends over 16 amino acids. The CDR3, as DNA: TGCGCCAGCAGCGAAACCGGGACAGGGGGCGGAAACACCATATATTTT. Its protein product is CASSETGTGGGNTIYF.

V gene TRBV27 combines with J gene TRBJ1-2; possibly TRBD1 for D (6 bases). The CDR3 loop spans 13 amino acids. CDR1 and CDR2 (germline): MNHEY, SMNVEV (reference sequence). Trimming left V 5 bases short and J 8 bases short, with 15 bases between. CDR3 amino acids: CASSMGHSEGYTF. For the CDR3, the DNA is TGTGCCAGCAGTATGGGACATTCGGAAGGCTACACCTTC.

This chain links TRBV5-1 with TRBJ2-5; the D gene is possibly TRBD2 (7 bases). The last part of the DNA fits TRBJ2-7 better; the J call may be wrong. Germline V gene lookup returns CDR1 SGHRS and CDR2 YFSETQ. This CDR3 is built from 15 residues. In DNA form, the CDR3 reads TGCGCCAGCAGCTCTAGGGGGGGGCAGTCCTACGAGCAGTACTTC. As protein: CASSSRGGQSYEQYF.

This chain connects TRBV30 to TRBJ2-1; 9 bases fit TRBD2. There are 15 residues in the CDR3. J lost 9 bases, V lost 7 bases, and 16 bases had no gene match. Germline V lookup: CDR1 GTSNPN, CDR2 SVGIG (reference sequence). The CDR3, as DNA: TGTGCCTCCTCAGGTCCCAGCGGGGGGCGGGTTGAGCAGTTCTTC. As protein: CASSGPSGGRVEQFF.

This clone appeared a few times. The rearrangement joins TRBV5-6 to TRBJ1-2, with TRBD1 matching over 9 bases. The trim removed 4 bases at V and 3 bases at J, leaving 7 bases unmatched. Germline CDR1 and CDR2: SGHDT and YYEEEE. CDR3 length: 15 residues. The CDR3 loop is CASSRQGQGYYGYTF. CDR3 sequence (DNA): TGTGCCAGCAGCCGGCAGGGACAGGGCTACTATGGCTACACCTTC.

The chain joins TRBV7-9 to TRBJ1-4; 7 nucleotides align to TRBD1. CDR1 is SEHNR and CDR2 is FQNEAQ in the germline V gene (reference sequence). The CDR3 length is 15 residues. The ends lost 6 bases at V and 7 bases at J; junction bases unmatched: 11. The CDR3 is CASRRQGGVGEKLFF. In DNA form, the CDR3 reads TGTGCCAGCAGGCGACAGGGTGGGGTGGGTGAAAAACTGTTTTTT. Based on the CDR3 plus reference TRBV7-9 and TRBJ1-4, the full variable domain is DTGVSQNPRHKITKRGQNVTFRCDPISEHNRLYWYRQTLGQGPEFLTYFQNEAQLEKSRLLSDRFSAERPKGSFSTLEIQRTEQGDSAMYLCASRRQGGVGEKLFFGSGTQLSVL.

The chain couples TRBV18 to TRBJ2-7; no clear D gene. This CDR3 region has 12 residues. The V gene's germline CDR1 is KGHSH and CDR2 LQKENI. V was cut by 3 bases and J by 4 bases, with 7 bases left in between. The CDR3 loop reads CASSPSLYEQYF. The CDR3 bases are TGTGCCAGCTCACCGTCCCTGTACGAGCAGTACTTC.

The CDR3, as DNA: TGTGCCAGCAGCCAGGCTCGGGGGACGTACAATGAGCAGTTCTTC. Protein product: CASSQARGTYNEQFF. J is TRBJ2-1 and V is TRBV7-9; possibly TRBD2 for D (6 bases). The V end lost 5 bases, the J end lost 4 bases, and 15 bases lay between the germline ends. The CDR3 totals 15 residues. Germline V gene sequence: CDR1 SEHNR, CDR2 FQNEAQ (reference sequence).

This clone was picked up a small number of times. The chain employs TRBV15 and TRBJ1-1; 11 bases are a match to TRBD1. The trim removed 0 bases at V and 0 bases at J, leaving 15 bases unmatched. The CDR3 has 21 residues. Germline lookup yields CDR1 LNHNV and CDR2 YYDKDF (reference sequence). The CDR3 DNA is TGTGCCACCAGCAGAGATGGGTGGACAGGGGGCCTCCAACTCATGAACACTGAAGCTTTCTTT. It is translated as CATSRDGWTGGLQLMNTEAFF.

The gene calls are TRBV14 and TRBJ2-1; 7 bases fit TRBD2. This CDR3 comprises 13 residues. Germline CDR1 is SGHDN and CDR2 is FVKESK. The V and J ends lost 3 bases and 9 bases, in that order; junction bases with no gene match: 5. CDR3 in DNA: TGTGCCAGCAGCCAGTGGGAGGGGACTGAGCAGTTCTTC. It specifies CASSQWEGTEQFF.

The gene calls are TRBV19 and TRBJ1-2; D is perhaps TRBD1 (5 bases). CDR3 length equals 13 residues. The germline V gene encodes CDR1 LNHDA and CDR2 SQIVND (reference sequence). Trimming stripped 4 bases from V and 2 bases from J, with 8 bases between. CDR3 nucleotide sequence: TGTGCCAGTAGTAGGGGCCAGAACTATGGCTACACCTTC. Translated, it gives CASSRGQNYGYTF.

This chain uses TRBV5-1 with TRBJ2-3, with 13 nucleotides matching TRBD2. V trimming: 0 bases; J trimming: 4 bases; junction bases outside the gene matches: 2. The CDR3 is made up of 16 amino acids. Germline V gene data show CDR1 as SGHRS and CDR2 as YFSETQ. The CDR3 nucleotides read TGCGCCAGCAGCTTGGGACTAGCGGGAGGTTCAGATACGCAGTATTTT. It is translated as CASSLGLAGGSDTQYF.

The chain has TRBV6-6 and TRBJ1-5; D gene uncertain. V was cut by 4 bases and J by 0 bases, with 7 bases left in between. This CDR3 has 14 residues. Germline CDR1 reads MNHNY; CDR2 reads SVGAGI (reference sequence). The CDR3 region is CASSSFYSNQPQHF. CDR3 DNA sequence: TGTGCCAGCAGTTCCTTTTATAGCAATCAGCCCCAGCATTTT.

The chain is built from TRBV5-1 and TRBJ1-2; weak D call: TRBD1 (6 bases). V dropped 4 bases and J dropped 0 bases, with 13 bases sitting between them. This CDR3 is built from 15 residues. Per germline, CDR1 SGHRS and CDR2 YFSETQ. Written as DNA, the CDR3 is TGCGCCAGCAGCAAACAGACAGGCACTAACTATGGCTACACCTTC. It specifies CASSKQTGTNYGYTF.